This is a list of T cell receptor beta chains from one sample in a study of CD8+CD57+ T cells in acquired aplastic anemia. TCRdb recomputed calls from the reads with MiXCR, one row per CDR3 protein. The sample holds tens of thousands of distinct CDR3 sequences, about 45% seen once. Sample: sorted CD4+, CD8+, or CD8+CD57+ T cells (not recorded which) from PBMCs. These receptors came from a human donor in good health, serving as a control. Each CDR3 is given with its conserved first and last residue. The order of the fields is D gene, V gene, clone size, J gene, CDR3 protein, CDR3 DNA. D genes are given only for firm matches. Expanded clones are given a class, and other clones once, few, many or no size at all.

>-|TRBV29-1|many|TRBJ1-2
CSVIEVRYGYTF
TGCAGCGTTATAGAGGTTCGCTATGGCTACACCTTC
>TRBD1|TRBV12-3/TRBV12-4|-|TRBJ2-5
CASSLPGQQETQYF
TGTGCCAGCAGTTTACCGGGACAGCAAGAGACCCAGTACTTC
>-|TRBV9|many|TRBJ2-1
CASSVGGGNEQFF
TGTGCCAGCAGCGTAGGAGGGGGCAATGAGCAGTTCTTC
>-|TRBV29-1|-|TRBJ1-4
CSVVLEEKLFF
TGCAGCGTTGTACTGGAGGAAAAACTGTTTTTT
>TRBD1|TRBV6-1|-|TRBJ2-1
CASSRGGTGNNEQFF
TGTGCCAGCAGTCGGGGCGGGACAGGGAACAATGAGCAGTTCTTC
>TRBD2|TRBV7-9|-|TRBJ2-7
CASSQASTSGEQYF
TGTGCCAGCAGCCAAGCCTCTACTAGCGGCGAGCAGTACTTC
>-|TRBV9|few|TRBJ2-1
CASSGSPLGLAYNEQFF
TGTGCCAGCAGCGGATCACCCTTGGGACTGGCCTACAATGAGCAGTTCTTC
>-|TRBV20-1|-|TRBJ2-7
CGGGTGESYEQYF
TGCGGGGGGGGAACAGGGGAATCCTACGAGCAGTACTTC
>TRBD1|TRBV15|-|TRBJ2-1
CATSRDRGTGEDVQFF
TGTGCCACCAGCAGAGATAGGGGGACAGGGGAGGATGTGCAGTTCTTC
>TRBD1|TRBV20-1|-|TRBJ1-2
CSLATGDHGYTF
TGCAGCCTGGCGACAGGGGATCATGGCTACACCTTC
>TRBD2|TRBV20-1|many|TRBJ2-1
CSATPGTSGYNEQFF
TGCAGTGCTACCCCCGGGACTAGCGGATACAATGAGCAGTTCTTC
>-|TRBV7-9|many|TRBJ1-1
CASSLVGADTEAFF
TGTGCCAGCAGCTTAGTGGGGGCAGACACTGAAGCTTTCTTT
>TRBD1|TRBV5-4|-|TRBJ2-1
CASSLRQGDYEQFF
TGCGCCAGCAGCCTCCGACAGGGTGACTACGAGCAGTTCTTC
>-|TRBV30|few|TRBJ2-1
CAWSARDHNEQFF
TGTGCCTGGAGTGCCAGGGACCACAATGAGCAGTTCTTC
>-|TRBV25-1|-|TRBJ2-7
CAKRDGYEQYF
TGTGCTAAGAGGGATGGTTACGAGCAGTACTTC
>-|TRBV20-1|many|TRBJ2-7
CSASWQGSYEQYF
TGCAGTGCTAGCTGGCAGGGCTCCTACGAGCAGTACTTC
>-|TRBV19|-|TRBJ1-2
CASRRGDYGYTF
TGTGCCAGTAGGAGGGGGGACTATGGCTACACCTTC
>-|TRBV25-1|-|TRBJ2-5
CATSDLSQETQYF
TGTGCCACCAGTGACCTCTCCCAAGAGACCCAGTACTTC
>-|TRBV13|many|TRBJ1-2
CASSSHETGHYGYTF
TGTGCCAGCAGCAGTCACGAAACAGGACACTATGGCTACACCTTC
>-|TRBV20-1|-|TRBJ1-1
CSARDPELGNTEAFF
TGCAGTGCTAGAGACCCAGAACTGGGGAACACTGAAGCTTTCTTT
>TRBD2|TRBV5-1|many|TRBJ2-7
CASKTSGSSKEQYF
TGCGCCAGCAAAACTAGCGGGAGTTCGAAAGAGCAGTACTTC
>-|TRBV19|-|TRBJ2-7
CASSSAGSPYGQYYEQYF
TGTGCCAGTAGTAGTGCCGGCAGTCCCTATGGACAATACTACGAGCAGTACTTC
>TRBD1|TRBV20-1|few|TRBJ2-7
CSARVGTGGEQYF
TGCAGTGCTAGAGTCGGGACAGGGGGCGAGCAGTACTTC
>TRBD2|TRBV6-5|few|TRBJ2-3
CASSYSSSGSTDTQYF
TGTGCCAGCAGTTACTCGAGTAGCGGGAGTACAGATACGCAGTATTTT
>-|TRBV20-1|many|TRBJ2-3
CSAIGGTDTQYF
TGCAGTGCTATTGGAGGGACAGATACGCAGTATTTT
>TRBD2|TRBV20-1|many|TRBJ2-1
CSARPASGSYNEQFF
TGCAGTGCTCGCCCCGCTAGCGGCTCCTACAATGAGCAGTTCTTC
>-|TRBV10-1|-|TRBJ2-7
CASSEPGSDEQYF
TGCGCCAGCAGTGAACCAGGGTCGGACGAGCAGTACTTC
>-|TRBV25-1|few|TRBJ2-3
CACSLRGTVTDTQYF
TGTGCCTGCAGTCTCCGCGGGACAGTCACAGATACGCAGTATTTT
>TRBD2|TRBV12-3/TRBV12-4|-|TRBJ2-5
CASSGTSGGHEETQYF
TGTGCCAGCAGCGGGACTAGCGGGGGCCACGAAGAGACCCAGTACTTC
>-|TRBV7-9|many|TRBJ1-4
CASRHPTNEKLFF
TGTGCCAGCAGGCATCCAACTAATGAAAAACTGTTTTTT
>-|TRBV20-1|-|TRBJ1-2
CSARDSPYSAFGYGDTF
TGCAGTGCTAGAGATTCCCCCTATAGCGCGTTCGGGTATGGCGACACCTTC
>-|TRBV20-1|-|TRBJ1-6
CSARDVGWLNSPLHF
TGCAGTGCTAGAGACGTGGGGTGGTTGAATTCACCCCTCCACTTT
>TRBD1|TRBV12-3/TRBV12-4|few|TRBJ1-1
CASSPPIRGGTEAFF
TGTGCCAGCAGCCCCCCGATCAGGGGGGGCACTGAAGCTTTCTTT
>TRBD1|TRBV9|-|TRBJ2-3
CASSVDTGGTDTQYF
TGTGCCAGCAGCGTAGACACAGGGGGCACAGATACGCAGTATTTT
>-|TRBV10-1|few|TRBJ2-6
CASSGGHGANVLTF
TGCGCCAGCAGTGGAGGGCACGGGGCCAACGTCCTGACTTTC
>-|TRBV10-3|many|TRBJ1-4
CAISRLTGEKLFF
TGTGCCATCAGTAGACTAACGGGCGAAAAACTGTTTTTT
>-|TRBV20-1|-|TRBJ1-2
CSAIVSGLRGGYTF
TGCAGTGCTATCGTGTCAGGGTTAAGAGGTGGCTACACCTTC
>-|TRBV7-9|many|TRBJ2-7
CASIDPWGYEQYF
TGTGCCAGCATCGATCCTTGGGGGTACGAGCAGTACTTC
>-|TRBV27|many|TRBJ1-1
CASSTGLGTEAFF
TGTGCCAGCAGTACAGGACTGGGGACTGAAGCTTTCTTT
>-|TRBV24-1|-|TRBJ2-5
CATSAGVSNQPQYF
TGTGCCACCAGTGCAGGGGTGAGCAATCAGCCCCAGTACTTC
>TRBD2|TRBV20-1|many|TRBJ2-7
CSARLAGTTEEQYF
TGCAGTGCTAGATTGGCGGGGACTACGGAGGAGCAGTACTTC
>TRBD2|TRBV3-1|-|TRBJ2-1
CASSQDLTSGSYNEQFF
TGTGCCAGCAGCCAAGATCTGACTAGCGGATCCTACAATGAGCAGTTCTTC
>TRBD2|TRBV11-1|-|TRBJ2-5
CAAYLAGGRQETQYF
TGTGCCGCCTACTTAGCGGGAGGTCGCCAAGAGACCCAGTACTTC
>-|TRBV9|many|TRBJ1-4
CASSRGTSREKLFF
TGTGCCAGCAGCCGCGGGACGTCCCGGGAAAAACTGTTTTTT
>TRBD1|TRBV6-1|few|TRBJ1-2
CASIGPRTGIDYGYTF
TGTGCCAGCATAGGCCCCCGGACAGGGATCGATTATGGCTACACCTTC